Following are 22 T cell receptor beta chains from one sample sequenced in a study of T cell clonotyping in hematopoietic cell transplantation. The protocol was immunoSEQ multiplex PCR, while the TCRdb copy is restricted to in-frame clones and leaves out a portion. The sample yields roughly 13,000 clones, around nine tenths seen once. Specimen: PBMCs, collected 100 days after allogeneic stem cell transplant. These receptor sequences come from a female patient between 50 and 60 years old who had an allogeneic stem cell transplant from an unrelated donor, so the T cells may come from the graft donor. Some clones in this sample may be carry-over from other donors' samples.

V usage is TRBV14 and J usage is TRBJ2-1; TRBD2 might be the D (7 bases). Germline V gene sequence: CDR1 SGHDN, CDR2 FVKESK. V gave up 1 base and J gave up 3 bases, with 13 bases separating them. The CDR3 consists of 16 residues. CDR3 nucleotide sequence: TGTGCCAGCAGCCAAGTAGGGGGGGGGTTCTACAATGAGCAGTTCTTC. Translated: CASSQVGGGFYNEQFF.

A remark on this clone: This same CDR3 is encoded by further DNA sequences in the sample. The gene calls are TRBV9 and TRBJ2-3; D call uncertain. Germline CDR1 is SGDLS and CDR2 is YYNGEE. The CDR3 runs to 13 residues. Trimming pared 4 bases from V and 3 bases from J, leaving 9 bases between. The CDR3 sequence is CASSPISTDTQYF. The CDR3 coding sequence is TGTGCCAGCAGCCCGATAAGTACAGATACGCAGTATTTT.

The sample holds a few counts of this clone. The CDR3 spells CASSPQGGTEAFF. The CDR3 bases are TGTGCCAGCTCACCCCAAGGGGGCACTGAAGCTTTCTTT. The chain employs TRBV18 and TRBJ1-1; TRBD1 is a possible D gene (6 bases). Looked up from germline, CDR1 is KGHSH and CDR2 is LQKENI. The ends were cut back, 3 bases at V and 4 bases at J, with 9 bases in the middle. The CDR3 spans 13 residues.

This clone was observed once. This chain connects TRBV30 to TRBJ1-5; the D is unclear. Germline CDR1 GTSNPN, CDR2 SVGIG (reference sequence). Between the trimmed V and J ends, which lost 1 base and 0 bases, there was a span of 4 bases. This CDR3 region has 13 residues. CDR3 nucleotide sequence: TGTGCCTGGAGTGAGGATAGCAATCAGCCCCAGCATTTT. Encoded protein: CAWSEDSNQPQHF.

This rearrangement joins TRBV2 to TRBJ1-5; D might be TRBD1 (6 bases). The V end lost 7 bases, the J end lost 4 bases, and 11 bases lay between the germline ends. The CDR3 runs to 13 residues. Per the germline V gene, CDR1 is SNHLY and CDR2 is FYNNEI. In nucleotides, the CDR3 is TGTGCCAGCAATAGGGACACGAATCAGCCCCAGCATTTT. Translating it yields CASNRDTNQPQHF. The entire variable domain, with the rest obtained from reference TRBV2 and TRBJ1-5, is as follows: EPEVTQTPSHQVTQMGQEVILRCVPISNHLYFYWYRQILGQKVEFLVSFYNNEISEKSEIFDDQFSVERPDGSNFTLKIRSTKLEDSAMYFCASNRDTNQPQHFGDGTRLSIL.

This sequence joins TRBV6-5 and TRBJ1-5; D is unresolved. Trimming took 4 bases from V and 4 from J, leaving 5 bases between them. This CDR3 comprises 12 residues. Looked up from germline, CDR1 is MNHEY and CDR2 is SVGAGI. CDR3 amino acids: CASSSRNQPQHF. The DNA of the CDR3 is TGTGCCAGCAGTTCGAGGAATCAGCCCCAGCATTTT.

V usage is TRBV12-5 and J usage is TRBJ1-5; TRBD1 might be the D (5 bases). V dropped 4 bases and J dropped 3 bases, with 16 bases sitting between them. CDR3 length: 16 amino acids. Germline lookup yields CDR1 LGHNT and CDR2 FRNRAP. CDR3 coding DNA: TGTGCTAGTGGTTACCGACTGACAGATACCAATCAGCCCCAGCATTTT. Translation: CASGYRLTDTNQPQHF.

The V call is TRBV5-1, the J call TRBJ2-7, with 10 nucleotides matching TRBD2. This CDR3 contains 15 residues. V trimming: 4 bases; J trimming: 5 bases; junction bases outside the gene matches: 9. The germline V gene encodes CDR1 SGHRS and CDR2 YFSETQ. The CDR3 coding sequence is TGCGCCAGCAGCGGAATGACTAGCGGGTCTGACGAGCAGTACTTC. It translates to CASSGMTSGSDEQYF.

V and J are TRBV12-5 and TRBJ2-7, with D unresolved. Trimming removed 4 bases at V and 5 bases at J, with 15 bases between. The CDR3 contains 14 residues. The germline gives CDR1 LGHNT, CDR2 FRNRAP. The CDR3 region has the DNA TGTGCTAGTGGTTCCAGGCCCCTAAAGGACGAGCAGTACTTC. Residues: CASGSRPLKDEQYF.

The rearrangement joins TRBV19 to TRBJ2-1, with D perhaps being TRBD1 or TRBD2 (5 bases each). In germline, CDR1 is LNHDA, CDR2 SQIVND (reference sequence). This CDR3 is 15 amino acids long. V gave up 3 bases and J gave up 0 bases, with 9 bases separating them. CDR3 region: CASSIMRGSYNEQFF. CDR3 in DNA: TGTGCCAGTAGTATCATGAGGGGCTCCTACAATGAGCAGTTCTTC. Full variable domain (remainder filled in from reference TRBV19 and TRBJ2-1): DGGITQSPKYLFRKEGQNVTLSCEQNLNHDAMYWYRQDPGQGLRLIYYSQIVNDFQKGDIAEGYSVSREKKESFPLTVTSAQKNPTAFYLCASSIMRGSYNEQFFGPGTRLTVL.

CDR3 bases: TGTGCCAGCAGCTTTTTCGGGACGGGGTTTAACTCGGCCGAGCAGTACTTC. This sequence encodes CASSFFGTGFNSAEQYF. This chain links TRBV5-5 with TRBJ2-7, with D perhaps being TRBD1 or TRBD2 (5 bases each). The CDR3 has 17 residues. CDR1 is SGHKS and CDR2 is YYEKEE in the germline V gene (reference sequence). The V end was cut by 2 bases, the J end by 6 bases, with 24 bases between.

This sequence joins TRBV28 and TRBJ2-7, with TRBD1 identical over 11 bases. Germline V gene lookup returns CDR1 MDHEN and CDR2 SYDVKM. CDR3 length: 15 residues. V was clipped by 3 bases and J by 4 bases; unmatched bases: 5. The CDR3 DNA reads as TGTGCCAGCAGTTTGGGGACAGGGGGTTCGTACGAGCAGTACTTC. Protein product: CASSLGTGGSYEQYF.

The chain has TRBV18 and TRBJ2-3; the D is unclear. The CDR3 sequence is 13 residues long. Germline loops: CDR1 KGHSH, CDR2 LQKENI. V was pared by 2 bases and J by 3 bases, with 6 bases between. The CDR3 DNA follows: TGTGCCAGCTCACCAGTGGGGACAGATACGCAGTATTTT. Residues: CASSPVGTDTQYF. Supplemented by reference TRBV18 and TRBJ2-3, the full variable domain reads NAGVMQNPRHLVRRRGQEARLRCSPMKGHSHVYWYRQLPEEGLKFMVYLQKENIIDESGMPKERFSAEFPKEGPSILRIQQVVRGDSAAYFCASSPVGTDTQYFGPGTRLTVL.

In its sample, this clone was seen once. The V gene is TRBV19, the J gene TRBJ1-2; D ambiguous. Germline assignment: CDR1 LNHDA and CDR2 SQIVND (reference sequence). This CDR3 is built from 15 residues. V was pared by 5 bases and J by 5 bases, with 18 bases between. The DNA of the CDR3 is TGTGCCAGTAGTCCCACCGGGGTAAGGCTGTATGGCTACACCTTC. Amino acid sequence: CASSPTGVRLYGYTF.

This chain connects TRBV5-1 to TRBJ1-4; TRBD1 might be the D (6 bases). The length of the CDR3 is 18 residues. V gave up 2 bases and J gave up 0 bases, with 17 bases separating them. Germline loops: CDR1 SGHRS, CDR2 YFSETQ. The CDR3 sequence: CASSFLGQSFATNEKLFF. CDR3 nucleotides: TGCGCCAGCAGCTTCCTAGGACAGTCATTTGCAACTAATGAAAAACTGTTTTTT.

By share, this clone counts as medium-sized. This chain connects TRBV2 to TRBJ2-2, with TRBD1 matching 7 bases. Germline V gene lookup returns CDR1 SNHLY and CDR2 FYNNEI. Trimming at V came to 4 bases and at J to 6 bases, leaving 8 bases not matched to a gene. The CDR3 loop spans 15 amino acids. In DNA, the CDR3 is TGTGCCAGCAGTGGAGGACAGGTGTCCCCCGGGGAGCTGTTTTTT. Translation gives CASSGGQVSPGELFF.

The chain carries TRBV7-2 and TRBJ2-2; TRBD1 matches at 7 bases. Unmatched junction bases numbered 7, after V lost 2 bases and J lost 7 bases. The CDR3 length is 15 residues. In germline, CDR1 is SGHTA, CDR2 FQGNSA. In DNA, the CDR3 is TGTGCCAGCAGCTTAAGCCGGGACAGCCTCGGGGAGCTGTTTTTT. Translation gives CASSLSRDSLGELFF.

CDR3 residues: CASSLGGADEQFF. The CDR3, as DNA: TGTGCCAGCAGCTTAGGAGGGGCAGATGAGCAGTTCTTC. This chain joins TRBV7-8 and TRBJ2-1, with D perhaps matching TRBD1 or TRBD2 (5 bases each). Germline loops: CDR1 SGHVS, CDR2 FQNEAQ. The length of the CDR3 is 13 residues. The V end lost 1 base, the J end lost 8 bases, and 9 bases lay between the germline ends.

The J gene is TRBJ2-6, the V gene TRBV7-2; no clear D gene. Trimming removed 0 bases from V and 0 bases from J, with 6 bases in between. This CDR3 has 16 amino acids. Germline CDR1 reads SGHTA; CDR2 reads FQGNSA. The CDR3 DNA follows: TGTGCCAGCAGCTTAGCCCCCAGCTCTGGGGCCAACGTCCTGACTTTC. Protein product: CASSLAPSSGANVLTF.

The CDR3 here is CAWNQGGNEKLFF. Here the CDR3 DNA reads TGTGCCTGGAACCAAGGGGGGAATGAAAAACTGTTTTTT. The chain uses TRBV30 and TRBJ1-4; the D gene is possibly TRBD1 (6 bases). With 4 bases removed from V and 5 bases from J, the gap between germline ends came to 11 bases. The CDR3 loop spans 13 amino acids. Germline CDR1 and CDR2: GTSNPN and SVGIG (reference sequence).

V and J are TRBV7-9 and TRBJ2-7, with TRBD2 identical over 14 bases. The CDR3 is 18 amino acids. V dropped 3 bases and J dropped 4; count of bases not matched to a gene: 11. Per germline, CDR1 SEHNR and CDR2 FQNEAQ (reference sequence). CDR3 amino acids: CASSLARGTSGSIYEQYF. The DNA for the CDR3 is TGTGCCAGCAGCTTGGCCCGAGGGACTAGCGGGAGTATATACGAGCAGTACTTC.

The chain is built from TRBV30 and TRBJ1-5; weak D call: TRBD1 (5 bases). The ends were cut back, 1 base at V and 3 bases at J, with 13 bases in the middle. Germline loops: CDR1 GTSNPN, CDR2 SVGIG (reference sequence). The CDR3 extends over 15 amino acids. CDR3 protein: CAWSGGLTPNQPQHF. CDR3 coding DNA: TGTGCCTGGAGTGGGGGGTTGACCCCCAATCAGCCCCAGCATTTT.